This entry features one TCR beta chain sequence. Its specificity is not known. The repertoire was sequenced with immunoSEQ multiplex PCR; TCRdb's copy has only in-frame clones and lacks some. The table records hundreds of thousands of clones, roughly 70% of them present only once. The entry originates in a study of cytotoxic CD8 clonotypes in ibrutinib-treated CLL. About the research overall: Some 25 partial and 2 complete responses; at median approximately 68 months, about 14 remitted, some 12 progressed. Response samples were taken after a median around 11 months of treatment, range 6 to 36.

Study-wide findings and caveats: Stable or contracted on treatment, public clonotypes were also uncommon. Clonality went up at ibrutinib response and then declined back toward baseline at progression.

V lost 8 bases and J 0 bases, leaving 15 bases between the germline ends. Germline CDR1 MDHEN, CDR2 SYDVKM. The CDR3 totals 15 residues. The origin of this receptor is a human donor with chronic lymphocytic leukemia. Sequenced material: PBMCs, taken after 24 months of ibrutinib treatment. The chain has TRBV28 and TRBJ2-3, with D possibly being TRBD2 (5 bases). CDR3 sequence reads: CASSIGAESTDTQYF. In DNA, the CDR3 is TGTGCCAGCTCCATAGGAGCGGAAAGCACAGATACGCAGTATTTT.